The 21 T cell receptor beta chains reported below all come from one sample, sequenced in a study of human T cells and chemical hapten exposure. TCRdb re-called the RACE reads through MiXCR, storing one row per CDR3 protein. The sample lists under 70,000 distinct CDR3 sequences, approximately 11% seen once, with 3% to 4.5% in the top ten. Noted time point: pre-sensitization, week 0. Treatment given: therapeutic diphenylcyclopropenone sensitization with weekly scalp DPC. The sequencing here drew on whole blood, taken in connection with sensitization to the hapten diphenylcyclopropenone (DPC). The source of these receptors is a middle-aged woman with alopecia areata. Some clones in this sample may be carry-over from other donors' samples.

The table lists this clonotype with many counts. The rearrangement uses TRBV28 and TRBJ2-1, with D perhaps matching TRBD1 or TRBD2 (5 bases each). The CDR3 consists of 13 residues. V dropped 7 bases and J dropped 0 bases, with 7 bases sitting between them. Germline CDR1 and CDR2: MDHEN and SYDVKM. The CDR3 loop is CASKGSSYNEQFF. In DNA form, the CDR3 reads TGTGCCAGCAAGGGGAGCTCCTACAATGAGCAGTTCTTC. The whole variable domain, remainder taken from reference TRBV28 and TRBJ2-1, is DVKVTQSSRYLVKRTGEKVFLECVQDMDHENMFWYRQDPGLGLRLIYFSYDVKMKEKGDIPEGYSVSREKKERFSLILESASTNQTSMYLCASKGSSYNEQFFGPGTRLTVL.

In nucleotides, the CDR3 is TGTGCCAGCAGCTCGGAACTCGGGGAGCTGTTTTTT. It yields the protein CASSSELGELFF. The V call is TRBV7-3, the J call TRBJ2-2; D is ambiguous. The CDR3 has 12 residues. Trimming took 4 bases from V and 7 from J, leaving 7 bases between them. CDR1 SGHTA and CDR2 FQGTGA come from the germline V gene.

This clonotype appeared a few times. Sequence at one end of the junction differs from germline and may be a read error. This chain uses TRBV11-2 with TRBJ2-2; D is perhaps TRBD1 (6 bases). CDR1 SGHAT and CDR2 FQNNGV come from the germline V gene. This CDR3 spans 14 amino acids. For the CDR3, the DNA is TGTGCCAGCAGTGGGGCAGGGGACACCCGGGAGCTGTTTTTT. Protein: CASSGAGDTRELFF.

This clonotype was counted a few times. V and J are TRBV29-1 and TRBJ2-7; no clear D. In germline, CDR1 is SQVTM, CDR2 ANQGSEA. The CDR3 consists of 11 residues. The V and J ends lost 5 bases and 4 bases respectively, with 9 bases between them. This CDR3 is CSVQNRYEQYF. As DNA, the CDR3 is TGCAGCGTTCAAAATCGATACGAGCAGTACTTC.

This clonotype has a count of ten or more. V is TRBV7-2 and J is TRBJ1-5; D may be TRBD1 (6 bases). The CDR3 contains 13 residues. CDR1 is SGHTA and CDR2 is FQGNSA in the germline V gene. The V end was cut by 3 bases, the J end by 4 bases, with 7 bases between. CDR3 sequence (DNA): TGTGCCAGCAGCTTGGGGGCTAATCAGCCCCAGCATTTT. Protein sequence: CASSLGANQPQHF.

This chain links TRBV2 with TRBJ2-7, with a weak D call TRBD1 (5 bases). Trimming took off 3 bases at V and 2 bases at J, with 11 bases between the two ends. The V gene's germline CDR1 is SNHLY and CDR2 FYNNEI. The CDR3 is made up of 14 amino acids. This CDR3 is CASSEHRTPYEQYF. The CDR3 region has the DNA TGTGCCAGCAGTGAGCACAGGACCCCCTACGAGCAGTACTTC.

This clonotype has ten or more counts. This sequence joins TRBV19 and TRBJ1-5; TRBD1 agrees at 10 bases. CDR1 is LNHDA, CDR2 SQIVND, per germline (reference sequence). Trimming removed 5 bases from V and 9 bases from J; junction bases left unmatched: 7. The CDR3 contains 14 residues. The CDR3 sequence: CASSGDRGSGPQHF. CDR3 in DNA: TGTGCCAGTAGTGGGGACAGGGGCTCGGGGCCCCAGCATTTT.

The rearrangement uses TRBV6-2 or TRBV6-3 and TRBJ1-5, with D possibly TRBD1 on 5 matching bases. The CDR3 extends over 17 amino acids. Germline V gene sequence: CDR1 MNHEY, CDR2 SVGEGT. The V end was cut by 3 bases, the J end by 3 bases, with 18 bases between. CDR3 DNA: TGTGCCAGCAGTTATTATGGGGACTCACCTCACAATCAGCCCCAGCATTTT. Its translation: CASSYYGDSPHNQPQHF.

This clonotype occurred many times. The chain carries TRBV7-9 and TRBJ1-6, with D perhaps TRBD1 (5 bases). This CDR3 has 15 amino acids. CDR1 SEHNR and CDR2 FQNEAQ come from the germline V gene (reference sequence). Trimming pared 5 bases from V and 5 bases from J, leaving 13 bases between. In DNA, the CDR3 is TGTGCCAGCAGCGCGGAGTCACAGGATAATTCACCCCTCCACTTT. It is translated as CASSAESQDNSPLHF.

The chain carries TRBV5-5 and TRBJ2-7; D is unclear. Germline loops: CDR1 SGHKS, CDR2 YYEKEE (reference sequence). The CDR3 covers 15 residues. V was trimmed by 2 bases and J by 4 bases, leaving 16 bases between them. The CDR3 nucleotides are TGTGCCAGCAGCTTTCAGCCGGGTCCTTCGTACGAGCAGTACTTC. Translated: CASSFQPGPSYEQYF.

This clonotype appeared a few times. This chain links TRBV6-6 with TRBJ2-3; D not certain. This CDR3 has 11 amino acids. Germline V gene data show CDR1 as MNHNY and CDR2 as SVGAGI (reference sequence). V lost 7 bases, J lost 6 bases, and 8 bases lay in between. CDR3: CASTNRDTQYF. CDR3 sequence (DNA): TGTGCCAGCACCAACCGGGATACGCAGTATTTT.

This clonotype was counted at least ten times. The genes are TRBV6-1 and TRBJ2-5; 8 nucleotides match TRBD1. The germline gives CDR1 MNHNS, CDR2 SASEGT. V trimming: 8 bases; J trimming: 7 bases; junction bases outside the gene matches: 12. The CDR3 is 14 residues long. CDR3 bases: TGTGCCAGCCTTCCCAGGGGGCAGATCCGGACCCAGTACTTC. Amino acid sequence: CASLPRGQIRTQYF.

This clonotype was seen ten or more times. The chain uses TRBV12-3 or TRBV12-4 and TRBJ2-1; D is possibly TRBD2 (6 bases). The CDR3 is 14 residues long. Trimming took 6 bases from V and 6 from J, leaving 15 bases between them. CDR3 region: CASSPNPGVNEQFF. The CDR3 DNA reads TGTGCCAGCAGCCCCAACCCGGGGGTCAATGAGCAGTTCTTC.

This clonotype was recorded at least ten times. V and J are TRBV29-1 and TRBJ2-3, with TRBD2 as a possible D gene (6 bases). This CDR3 comprises 14 residues. V dropped 2 bases and J dropped 8 bases, with 17 bases sitting between them. Germline-derived CDR1 and CDR2 are SQVTM and ANQGSEA. CDR3 nucleotide sequence: TGCAGCGTTGAACGGGTGCAGGGACTGGGTACGCAGTATTTT. It codes for CSVERVQGLGTQYF.

This clonotype was counted many times. The chain carries TRBV7-2 and TRBJ1-2; 9 bases fit TRBD1. The J segment lost 3 bases and the V segment lost 5 bases, leaving 10 bases of the junction unmatched. Germline V lookup: CDR1 SGHTA, CDR2 FQGNSA. The CDR3 covers 16 residues. The DNA for the CDR3 is TGTGCCAGCAGCCGGGACAGGGTCCCGGATTACTATGGCTACACCTTC. This sequence encodes CASSRDRVPDYYGYTF. The full variable domain, in which reference TRBV7-2 and TRBJ1-2 provide the parts outside the CDR3, is GAGVSQSPSNKVTEKGKDVELRCDPISGHTALYWYRQSLGQGLEFLIYFQGNSAPDKSGLPSDRFSAERTGGSVSTLTIQRTQQEDSAVYLCASSRDRVPDYYGYTFGSGTRLTVV.

The V gene is TRBV7-9, the J gene TRBJ2-7, with D unclear. The V gene's germline CDR1 is SEHNR and CDR2 FQNEAQ (reference sequence). This CDR3 has 15 amino acids. V lost 1 base and J lost 1, with 11 bases in between. Written as DNA, the CDR3 is TGTGCCAGCAGCTTAGGGCCGGCTCATTCCTACGAGCAGTACTTC. The encoded protein is CASSLGPAHSYEQYF.

This sequence joins TRBV7-2 and TRBJ2-3; D is unresolved. Germline-derived CDR1 and CDR2 are SGHTA and FQGNSA. The V end was cut by 3 bases, the J end by 6 bases, with 13 bases between. The CDR3 is made up of 14 amino acids. The DNA for the CDR3 is TGTGCCAGCAGCTTGGTGAGGCCTGGGGATACGCAGTATTTT. Its protein is CASSLVRPGDTQYF. Together with reference TRBV7-2 and TRBJ2-3, the CDR3 gives the full variable domain: GAGVSQSPSNKVTEKGKDVELRCDPISGHTALYWYRQSLGQGLEFLIYFQGNSAPDKSGLPSDRFSAERTGGSVSTLTIQRTQQEDSAVYLCASSLVRPGDTQYFGPGTRLTVL.

This chain connects TRBV5-6 to TRBJ2-5, with unresolved D. The CDR3 is 13 residues long. With 3 bases removed from V and 1 base from J, the gap between germline ends came to 7 bases. Germline CDR1 is SGHDT and CDR2 is YYEEEE. DNA for the CDR3: TGTGCCAGCAGCTCAGGCAGCCAAGAGACCCAGTACTTC. Translating gives CASSSGSQETQYF.

This clonotype was counted at least ten times. The V gene is TRBV28, the J gene TRBJ2-7; 14 bases are shared with TRBD2. J was trimmed by 3 bases and V by 6 bases; bases with no gene match: 4. The CDR3 has 15 residues. Germline V CDR1 and CDR2: MDHEN, SYDVKM. This CDR3 is CASRPGTSGSYEQYF. The CDR3 DNA reads TGTGCCAGCAGACCCGGGACTAGCGGGAGCTACGAGCAGTACTTC.

This clonotype was observed many times. CDR3 sequence: CASRRLEAFF. The CDR3 DNA follows: TGTGCCAGTCGGCGGCTTGAAGCTTTCTTT. This chain connects TRBV6-6 to TRBJ1-1; the D is unclear. Germline V gene sequence: CDR1 MNHNY, CDR2 SVGAGI (reference sequence). Trimming took off 9 bases at V and 7 bases at J, with 9 bases between the two ends. This CDR3 spans 10 amino acids.

The chain combines TRBV2 with TRBJ2-2; D gene ambiguous. The CDR3 length is 15 residues. With 6 bases removed from V and 9 bases from J, the gap between germline ends came to 20 bases. In germline, CDR1 is SNHLY, CDR2 FYNNEI. CDR3: CASRDARAPSRELFF. Written as DNA, the CDR3 is TGTGCCAGCAGAGATGCCCGGGCCCCGTCCAGGGAGCTGTTTTTT. The variable domain in full, with the rest retrieved from reference TRBV2 and TRBJ2-2, is EPEVTQTPSHQVTQMGQEVILRCVPISNHLYFYWYRQILGQKVEFLVSFYNNEISEKSEIFDDQFSVERPDGSNFTLKIRSTKLEDSAMYFCASRDARAPSRELFFGEGSRLTVL.